These 29 T cell receptor beta chains originate from one sample sequenced in a study of CD8 T cells in Susac syndrome. 0.5 to 1 ug RNA was reverse transcribed with random hexamers. TCRdb reprocessed the immunoSEQ multiplex PCR reads via MiXCR and lists one record per CDR3 protein. Among roughly 250,000 distinct CDR3 sequences listed, 90% to 97% were seen once. The source material was CD4+ T cells from PBMCs. These receptors originate from a human donor with Susac syndrome.

The chain combines TRBV1 with TRBJ2-3; the D segment call TRBD2 is taken from the table without a DNA check. TRBV1 is labeled a pseudogene. The CDR3 totals 16 residues. CDR3 coding DNA: TGCACCAGCAGCCGGACCTCCAGCGGTCACACAGATACGCAGTATTTT. Translation gives CTSSRTSSGHTDTQYF.

The chain combines TRBV12-3 or TRBV12-4 with TRBJ1-5; 10 bases match TRBD1. V lost 9 bases and J lost 5; bases outside the gene matches: 4. This CDR3 is 13 amino acids long. Written as DNA, the CDR3 is TGTGCCAGTCGACAGGGGGCCGATCAGCCCCAGCATTTT. Amino acids: CASRQGADQPQHF.

The chain joins TRBV27 to TRBJ2-3; TRBD1 matches at 8 bases. Germline CDR1 MNHEY, CDR2 SMNVEV (reference sequence). V trimming: 7 bases; J trimming: 4 bases; junction bases outside the gene matches: 10. The CDR3 runs to 15 residues. DNA for the CDR3: TGTGCCAGCAACACAGGGGGGAGTGAGTCAGATACGCAGTATTTT. As protein: CASNTGGSESDTQYF.

The gene calls are TRBV11-3 and TRBJ2-1; possibly TRBD2 for D (6 bases). With 5 bases removed from V and 8 bases from J, the gap between germline ends came to 19 bases. The V gene's germline CDR1 is SGHNT and CDR2 YENEEA. The CDR3 covers 15 residues. The DNA of the CDR3 is TGTGCCAGCAGCCCGGGAGCTTTGTCCGGCCATGAGCAGTTCTTC. Encoded protein: CASSPGALSGHEQFF.

This clonotype came up once. This sequence joins TRBV4-2 and TRBJ2-4; D uncertain. V was shortened by 3 bases and J by 6 bases, with 15 bases between the two germline ends. Germline CDR1 and CDR2: LGHNA and YNFKEQ. The CDR3 spans 15 residues. In DNA form, the CDR3 reads TGTGCCAGCAGCCAGGCCCGGATAGCTGGAAACATTCAGTACTTC. Translation: CASSQARIAGNIQYF.

The chain recombines TRBV28 with TRBJ2-7; 9 bases are a match to TRBD1. This CDR3 is 15 amino acids long. The germline gives CDR1 MDHEN, CDR2 SYDVKM. V lost 5 bases to trimming and J lost 3 bases; unmatched junction nucleotides: 8. CDR3: CASSVPGQGNYEQYF. CDR3 sequence (DNA): TGTGCCAGCAGTGTGCCGGGACAGGGTAACTACGAGCAGTACTTC. Filled out from reference TRBV28 and TRBJ2-7, the complete variable domain reads DVKVTQSSRYLVKRTGEKVFLECVQDMDHENMFWYRQDPGLGLRLIYFSYDVKMKEKGDIPEGYSVSREKKERFSLILESASTNQTSMYLCASSVPGQGNYEQYFGPGTRLTVT.

The chain is built from TRBV3-1 and TRBJ2-7, with D tentatively TRBD1 (5 bases). Germline lookup yields CDR1 LGHDT and CDR2 YNNKEL (reference sequence). The germline V and J ends were trimmed by 1 base and 12 bases, with 16 bases remaining between them. This CDR3 is 13 amino acids long. CDR3 nucleotides: TGTGCCAGCAGCCAAGTAAGGGGTGCGGATCTGTACTTC. Translation gives CASSQVRGADLYF.

The chain combines TRBV24-1 with TRBJ2-1; 12 nucleotides match TRBD2. Germline V CDR1 and CDR2: KGHDR, SFDVKD. The CDR3 has 16 amino acids. The V and J ends lost 4 bases and 7 bases, in that order; junction bases with no gene match: 7. DNA for the CDR3: TGTGCCACCAGTGAACAGACTAGCGGGAGATGGAATGAGCAGTTCTTC. Translation gives CATSEQTSGRWNEQFF.

The chain uses TRBV30 and TRBJ2-1, with TRBD2 matching 8 bases. Germline-derived CDR1 and CDR2 are GTSNPN and SVGIG (reference sequence). Germline trimming cut 4 bases from V and 5 bases from J; bases unmatched to any gene: 7. The CDR3 consists of 14 residues. The CDR3: CAWNGGSGDNEQFF. In nucleotides, the CDR3 is TGTGCCTGGAATGGGGGTAGCGGGGACAATGAGCAGTTCTTC.

The CDR3 loop reads CASSQPLTTGAYEQYF. CDR3 in DNA: TGCGCCAGCAGCCAACCCCTTACGACAGGGGCCTACGAGCAGTACTTC. The chain recombines TRBV4-1 with TRBJ2-7; 8 bases are a match to TRBD1. Germline V CDR1 and CDR2: MGHRA, YSYEKL. The V gene end was trimmed by 2 bases and the J gene end by 2 bases; junction bases not matched to a gene: 8. CDR3 length equals 16 residues.

The chain is built from TRBV25-1 and TRBJ2-7, with 7 nucleotides matching TRBD1. V was clipped by 3 bases and J by 4 bases; unmatched bases: 3. The CDR3 length is 13 residues. Germline CDR1 is MGHDK and CDR2 is SYGVNS. CDR3 amino acids: CASSERQGYEQYF. The CDR3 DNA follows: TGTGCCAGCAGTGAGAGACAGGGATACGAGCAGTACTTC.

V is TRBV29-1 and J is TRBJ2-7; D possibly corresponds to TRBD2 (7 bases). Germline CDR1 reads SQVTM; CDR2 reads ANQGSEA. This CDR3 is 14 amino acids long. Trimming removed 7 bases at V and 7 bases at J, with 23 bases between. In nucleotides, the CDR3 is TGCAGCGCCAGCTCGCGGGGGCCGCCGTCGGAGCAGTACTTC. It encodes CSASSRGPPSEQYF.

The gene calls are TRBV5-5 and TRBJ1-1; D is undetermined. The germline V gene has CDR1 SGHKS and CDR2 YYEKEE (reference sequence). The CDR3 totals 15 residues. The V and J ends lost 3 bases and 0 bases respectively, with 12 bases between them. CDR3 DNA sequence: TGTGCCAGCAGCTCAACTAATTATGTGAACACTGAAGCTTTCTTT. Translation gives CASSSTNYVNTEAFF.

The CDR3 DNA follows: TGTGCCAGCAGTTACACCCCCAGGGGACCCGAGACCCAGTACTTC. Its protein product is CASSYTPRGPETQYF. This chain uses TRBV6-5 with TRBJ2-5; perhaps TRBD1 as D (6 bases). The CDR3 runs to 15 residues. V dropped 2 bases and J dropped 5 bases, with 15 bases sitting between them. The germline V gene has CDR1 MNHEY and CDR2 SVGAGI.

The gene calls are TRBV6-5 and TRBJ1-5; D gene unclear. The germline V gene has CDR1 MNHEY and CDR2 SVGAGI. This CDR3 is built from 14 residues. Trimming removed 4 bases from V and 4 bases from J, with 11 bases in between. CDR3 amino acids: CASSSYVGNQPQHF. In DNA, the CDR3 is TGTGCCAGCAGTTCATACGTTGGGAATCAGCCCCAGCATTTT.

The V and J genes are TRBV20-1 and TRBJ2-2, with D uncertain. Trimming took 1 base from V and 3 from J, leaving 6 bases between them. CDR1 and CDR2 (germline): DFQATT, SNEGSKA (reference sequence). The CDR3 extends over 13 amino acids. In DNA, the CDR3 is TGCAGTGCTAGAGTGCTATACACCGGGGAGCTGTTTTTT. It specifies CSARVLYTGELFF.

The chain carries TRBV12-3 or TRBV12-4 and TRBJ2-5, with 10 bases that match TRBD2. V lost 4 bases, J lost 4 bases, and 6 bases stayed unmatched. CDR3 length: 15 residues. The CDR3 loop reads CASSSFGTSAETQYF. In DNA, the CDR3 is TGTGCCAGCAGTTCTTTCGGGACTAGCGCAGAGACCCAGTACTTC.

The CDR3 DNA is TGTGCCAGCAGTGAATGGACAGGGGGCTCCTACGAGCAGTACTTC. Translation gives CASSEWTGGSYEQYF. The J gene is TRBJ2-7, the V gene TRBV25-1, with TRBD1 matching 10 bases. The CDR3 is made up of 15 amino acids. The ends lost 1 base at V and 0 bases at J; junction bases unmatched: 0. CDR1 MGHDK and CDR2 SYGVNS come from the germline V gene.

The rearrangement links TRBV16 to TRBJ1-5; D uncertain. The V and J ends lost 2 bases and 6 bases respectively, with 11 bases between them. CDR1 and CDR2 from the germline V gene are KGHSY and FQNENV. The CDR3 length is 14 residues. This chain's CDR3 is CASSQGSERQPQHF. The CDR3 DNA sequence: TGTGCCAGCAGCCAAGGGAGTGAACGTCAGCCCCAGCATTTT.

The V and J genes are TRBV20-1 and TRBJ1-4; D gene ambiguous. CDR3 size: 16 residues. The V gene lost 0 bases and the J gene lost 2 bases, with 13 bases spanning the gap. The V gene's germline CDR1 is DFQATT and CDR2 SNEGSKA (reference sequence). CDR3 residues: CSARDLGGRTNEKLFF. The CDR3 nucleotides are TGCAGTGCTAGAGATCTAGGAGGGCGTACTAATGAAAAACTGTTTTTT.

The rearrangement uses TRBV20-1 and TRBJ1-1, with 11 bases identical to TRBD1. Germline CDR1 DFQATT, CDR2 SNEGSKA (reference sequence). The CDR3 has 15 amino acids. CDR3 amino acids: CTIGQGAGENTEAFF. CDR3 bases: TGCACGATAGGACAGGGGGCGGGGGAGAACACTGAAGCTTTCTTT.

The J gene is TRBJ2-7, the V gene TRBV24-1, with unresolved D. The germline V and J ends were trimmed by 3 bases and 9 bases, with 8 bases remaining between them. CDR1 and CDR2 from the germline V gene are KGHDR and SFDVKD. The CDR3 has 11 residues. CDR3 DNA: TGTGCCACCAGTGATGTGGTTACGCAGTACTTC. It yields the protein CATSDVVTQYF.

The chain employs TRBV28 and TRBJ2-6, with D perhaps TRBD2 (6 bases). V was trimmed by 5 bases and J by 1 base, leaving 15 bases between them. This CDR3 is built from 17 residues. Germline-derived CDR1 and CDR2 are MDHEN and SYDVKM. The CDR3 reads CASSPGTSRSGANVLTF. The CDR3 DNA sequence: TGTGCCAGCAGTCCGGGGACTTCGCGATCTGGGGCCAACGTCCTGACTTTC.

This rearrangement joins TRBV5-4 to TRBJ2-4; 12 bases map to TRBD2. CDR3 length: 17 residues. V lost 0 bases, J lost 7 bases, and 8 bases stayed unmatched. The germline gives CDR1 SGHNT, CDR2 YYREEE (reference sequence). The CDR3 region has the DNA TGTGCCAGCAGCTTGGGACTAGCGGGGGCAACGCGGAACATTCAGTACTTC. This encodes CASSLGLAGATRNIQYF.

This chain links TRBV30 with TRBJ2-4; weak D call: TRBD2 (6 bases). V lost 3 bases and J lost 7, with 13 bases in between. The CDR3 sequence is 13 residues long. The germline CDR1 and CDR2 sequences are GTSNPN and SVGIG (reference sequence). CDR3 DNA sequence: TGTGCCTGGAGAGGAGGGTTTGGTAACATTCAGTACTTC. It specifies CAWRGGFGNIQYF.

V usage is TRBV3-1 and J usage is TRBJ1-2; 7 positions agree with TRBD1. V lost 2 bases, J lost 3 bases, and 9 bases stayed unmatched. Germline V lookup: CDR1 LGHDT, CDR2 YNNKEL (reference sequence). CDR3 length: 16 residues. The CDR3 bases are TGTGCCAGCAGCCAACTTACCGGGACAGCATACTATGGCTACACCTTC. This sequence encodes CASSQLTGTAYYGYTF.

The chain couples TRBV14 to TRBJ2-2; no reliable D call. V was shortened by 4 bases and J by 6 bases, with 9 bases between the two germline ends. Germline V gene lookup returns CDR1 SGHDN and CDR2 FVKESK. CDR3 length: 13 residues. CDR3 sequence (DNA): TGTGCCAGCAGCCCTCAGGTGGCCGGGGAGCTGTTTTTT. As protein: CASSPQVAGELFF.

The chain has TRBV14 and TRBJ1-4; TRBD1 might be the D (5 bases). Germline-derived CDR1 and CDR2 are SGHDN and FVKESK. The CDR3 sequence is 14 residues long. V was clipped by 5 bases and J by 3 bases, with 10 bases between them. CDR3 nucleotides: TGTGCCAGCAGCTATGGGGCGGCTAATGAAAAACTGTTTTTT. This translates into CASSYGAANEKLFF.

V is TRBV15 and J is TRBJ1-5; no clear D gene. The germline CDR1 and CDR2 sequences are LNHNV and YYDKDF (reference sequence). This CDR3 has 13 residues. Trimming left V 3 bases short and J 5 bases short, with 8 bases between. As DNA, the CDR3 is TGTGCCACCAGCAGCCGACCGGATCAGCCCCAGCATTTT. Its translation: CATSSRPDQPQHF.